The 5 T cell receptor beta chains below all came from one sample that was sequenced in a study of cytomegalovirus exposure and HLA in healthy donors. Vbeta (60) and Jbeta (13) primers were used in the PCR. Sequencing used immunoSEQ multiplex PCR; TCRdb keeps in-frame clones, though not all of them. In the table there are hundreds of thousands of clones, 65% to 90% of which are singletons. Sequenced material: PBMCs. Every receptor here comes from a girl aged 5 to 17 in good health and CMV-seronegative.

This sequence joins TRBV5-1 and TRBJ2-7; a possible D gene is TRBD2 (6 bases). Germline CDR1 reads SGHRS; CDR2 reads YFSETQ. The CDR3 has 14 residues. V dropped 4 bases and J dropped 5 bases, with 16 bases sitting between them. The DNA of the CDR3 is TGCGCCAGCAGCCCGGGACTCCAGGCGGACGAGCAGTACTTC. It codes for CASSPGLQADEQYF.

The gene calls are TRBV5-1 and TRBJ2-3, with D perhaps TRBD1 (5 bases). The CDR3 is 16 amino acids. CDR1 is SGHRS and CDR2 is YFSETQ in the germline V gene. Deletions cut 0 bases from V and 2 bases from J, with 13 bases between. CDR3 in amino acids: CASSLDSTGPTDTQYF. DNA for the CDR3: TGCGCCAGCAGCTTGGATTCTACAGGTCCCACAGATACGCAGTATTTT. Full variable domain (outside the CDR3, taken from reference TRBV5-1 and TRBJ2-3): KAGVTQTPRYLIKTRGQQVTLSCSPISGHRSVSWYQQTPGQGLQFLFEYFSETQRNKGNFPGRFSGRQFSNSRSEMNVSTLELGDSALYLCASSLDSTGPTDTQYFGPGTRLTVL.

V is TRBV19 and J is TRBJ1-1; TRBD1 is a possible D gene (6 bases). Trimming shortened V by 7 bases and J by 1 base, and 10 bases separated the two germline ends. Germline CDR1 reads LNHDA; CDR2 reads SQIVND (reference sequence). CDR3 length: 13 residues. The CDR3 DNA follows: TGTGCCAGTAATGGACAGAGGAACACTGAAGCTTTCTTT. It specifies CASNGQRNTEAFF.

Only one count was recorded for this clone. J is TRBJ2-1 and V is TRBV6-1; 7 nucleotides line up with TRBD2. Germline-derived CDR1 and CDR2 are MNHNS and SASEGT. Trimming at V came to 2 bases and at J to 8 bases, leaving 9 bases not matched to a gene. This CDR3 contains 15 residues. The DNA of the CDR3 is TGTGCCAGCAGTGAAACGGCCGGGGAGGGTGATGAGCAGTTCTTC. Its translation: CASSETAGEGDEQFF.

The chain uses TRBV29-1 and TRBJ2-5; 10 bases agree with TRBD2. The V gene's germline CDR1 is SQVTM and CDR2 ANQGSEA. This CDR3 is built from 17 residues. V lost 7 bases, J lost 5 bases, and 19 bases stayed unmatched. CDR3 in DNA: TGCAGCGCCGGAACACCTAGCGGGAGAAAATATTGGGAGACCCAGTACTTC. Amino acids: CSAGTPSGRKYWETQYF.